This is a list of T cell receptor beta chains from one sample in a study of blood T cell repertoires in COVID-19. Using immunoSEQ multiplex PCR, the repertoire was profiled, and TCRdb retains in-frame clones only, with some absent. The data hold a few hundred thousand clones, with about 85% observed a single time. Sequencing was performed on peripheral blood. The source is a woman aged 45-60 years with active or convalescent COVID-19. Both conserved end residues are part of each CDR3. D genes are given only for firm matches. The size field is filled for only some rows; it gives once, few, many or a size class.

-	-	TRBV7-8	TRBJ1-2	TGTGCCAGCGTGACCCCCCCAGGGCTTTCTGGCTACACCTTC	CASVTPPGLSGYTF
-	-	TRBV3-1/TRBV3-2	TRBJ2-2	TGTGCCAGCAGCCCCTACACCGGGGAGCTGTTTTTT	CASSPYTGELFF
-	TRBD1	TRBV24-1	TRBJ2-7	TGTGCCACAGGGACAGCGCACTCCTACGAGCAGTACTTC	CATGTAHSYEQYF
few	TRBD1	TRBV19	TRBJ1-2	TGTGCCAGTAGTCGTACAGGGGGCTATGGCTACACCTTC	CASSRTGGYGYTF
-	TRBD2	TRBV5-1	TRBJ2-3	TGCGCCAGCGAGAGCGGGAGCGGGGATACGCAGTATTTT	CASESGSGDTQYF
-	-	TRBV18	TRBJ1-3	TGTGCCAGCTCACCTGGACAGCTCTCTGGAAACACCATATATTTT	CASSPGQLSGNTIYF
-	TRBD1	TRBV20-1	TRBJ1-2	TGCAGTGCTAGTTACGGGACAGGGGTTGTCTATGGCTACACCTTC	CSASYGTGVVYGYTF
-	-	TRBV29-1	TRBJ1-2	TGCAGCGTTGAAGAGGAGGAGGGCCTCTATGGCTACACCTTC	CSVEEEEGLYGYTF
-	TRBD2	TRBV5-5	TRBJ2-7	TGTGCCAGCAGCTTGGAGGGCGGGAGAACCCACGAGCAGTACTTC	CASSLEGGRTHEQYF
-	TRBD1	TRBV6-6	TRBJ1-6	TGTGCCAGCAGTCCCCGGACAGGGAAGGATTATAATTCACCCCTCCACTTT	CASSPRTGKDYNSPLHF
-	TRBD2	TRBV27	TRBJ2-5	TGTGCCTCAGCTTCGGGGGGACGAGAGACCCAGTACTTC	CASASGGRETQYF
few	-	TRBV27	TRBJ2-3	TGTGCCAGCCGCCGGGAGATCGCAGATACGCAGTATTTT	CASRREIADTQYF
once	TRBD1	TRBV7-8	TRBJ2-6	TGTGCCAGCAGCCCTGGACAGGGGCTCTCTGGGGCCAACGTCCTGACTTTC	CASSPGQGLSGANVLTF
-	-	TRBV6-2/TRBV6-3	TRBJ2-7	TGTGCCAGCAGTTACTCGAGTAGGGGGACATGGGTGAAGTACGAGCAGTACTTC	CASSYSSRGTWVKYEQYF
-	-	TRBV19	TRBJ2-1	TGTGCCTATAGCAAGGCGGAACAGCAGTTCTTC	CAYSKAEQQFF
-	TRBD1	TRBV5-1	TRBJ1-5	TGCGCCAGCAGCTGGGGGACAGGAGGCAATCAGCCCCAGCATTTT	CASSWGTGGNQPQHF
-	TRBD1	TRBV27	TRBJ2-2	TGTGCCAGCAGCAGGGGGCTTGGAACCGGGGAGCTGTTTTTT	CASSRGLGTGELFF
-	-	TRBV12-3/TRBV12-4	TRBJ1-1	TGTGCCAGCAGGCCTACGGTGAACACTGAAGCTTTCTTT	CASRPTVNTEAFF
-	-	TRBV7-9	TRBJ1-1	TGTGCCAGCAGCTTAGTATCAGGTCCTGCGGGAGGTGAAGCTTTCTTT	CASSLVSGPAGGEAFF
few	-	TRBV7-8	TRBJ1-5	TGTGCCAGCAGCTTAGGGAGTCGGCCCGGGCCCCAGCATTTT	CASSLGSRPGPQHF
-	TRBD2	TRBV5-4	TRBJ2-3	TGTGCCAGCAGCTTGAAGACTAGCGTAACGTCAGATACGCAGTATTTT	CASSLKTSVTSDTQYF
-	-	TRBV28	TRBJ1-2	TGTGCCAGCAGTTTATTGCCAGGGTTAGGCTACACCTTC	CASSLLPGLGYTF
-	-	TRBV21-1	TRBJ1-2	TGTGCCAGCATCCACGGACAGGCCCTCTTCTGTGGCTACACCTTC	CASIHGQALFCGYTF
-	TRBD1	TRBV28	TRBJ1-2	TGTGCCACGAGACAGGGTTACTATGGCTACACCTTC	CATRQGYYGYTF
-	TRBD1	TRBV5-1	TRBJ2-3	TGCGCCAGCAGCTTTATTCCTTGGGACAGGGAATCGGATACGCAGTATTTT	CASSFIPWDRESDTQYF
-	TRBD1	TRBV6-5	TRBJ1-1	TGTGCCAGCAGTTTACTGGGACAGGGGGGCACTGAAGCTTTCTTT	CASSLLGQGGTEAFF
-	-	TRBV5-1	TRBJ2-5	TGCGCCAGCAGCTTGAACGGCAGGGGCGAGACCCAGTACTTC	CASSLNGRGETQYF
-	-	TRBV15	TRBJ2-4	TGTGCCACCAGCAGAGACTTTCCGGGGAACATTCAGTACTTC	CATSRDFPGNIQYF
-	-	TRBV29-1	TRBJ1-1	TGCAGCGTCACCACAAGGACTGCCCCGAGGGAAGCTTTCTTT	CSVTTRTAPREAFF
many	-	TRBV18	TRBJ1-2	TGTGCCAGCTCACTAACTCGCGGGCAGGCCGCCTTC	CASSLTRGQAAF
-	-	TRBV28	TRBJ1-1	TGTGCCAGCAGTCCCGCGTACGCACCTTTACGGGACACTGAAGCTTTCTTT	CASSPAYAPLRDTEAFF
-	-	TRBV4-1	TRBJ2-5	TGCGCCACCAGCCGACTAGTCGGAGAGACCCAGTACTTC	CATSRLVGETQYF
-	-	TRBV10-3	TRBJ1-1	TGTGCCACCGAACAGAGCTCGAACACTGAAGCTTTCTTT	CATEQSSNTEAFF
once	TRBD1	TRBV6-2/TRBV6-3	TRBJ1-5	TGTGCCAGCAGTACCCCGTGGACAGGGGATCAGCCCCAGCATTTT	CASSTPWTGDQPQHF
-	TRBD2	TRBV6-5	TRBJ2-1	TGTGCCAGCGGCACTAGCGGGTACTACAATGAGCAGTTCTTC	CASGTSGYYNEQFF
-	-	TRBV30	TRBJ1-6	TGTGCCTGGAATCGGGGAGTCTATAATTCACCCCTCCACTTT	CAWNRGVYNSPLHF
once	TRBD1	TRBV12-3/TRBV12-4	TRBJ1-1	TGTGCCAGCAGTTTAACTGGACAGGGGGAAGCTTTCTTT	CASSLTGQGEAFF
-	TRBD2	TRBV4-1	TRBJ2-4	TGCGCCAGCAGCGTCGGGCTAGCGGGAGGGGTAGCCAAAAACATTCAGTACTTC	CASSVGLAGGVAKNIQYF
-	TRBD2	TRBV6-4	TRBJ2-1	TGTGCCAGCAGTCCCCGGGAGGGCGGCTACAATGAGCAGTTCTTC	CASSPREGGYNEQFF
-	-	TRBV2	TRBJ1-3	TGTGCCAGCAGTGTGGGGGGTTCGGGAAACACCATATATTTT	CASSVGGSGNTIYF
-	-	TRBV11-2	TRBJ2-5	TGTGCCAGCAGCTTAGGGAGGACAGTCCTCTCAGAGACCCAGTACTTC	CASSLGRTVLSETQYF
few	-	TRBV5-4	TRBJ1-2	TGTGCCAGCAGCTTTAGACAGTACAACTATGGCTACACCTTC	CASSFRQYNYGYTF
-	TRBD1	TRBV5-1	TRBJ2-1	TGCGCCAGCAGCCTCACCCCCTTGGGACAGGGCATCTCTAATGAGCAGTTCTTC	CASSLTPLGQGISNEQFF
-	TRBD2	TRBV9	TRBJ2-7	TGTGCCAGCAGCGCGACCGGGACTAGCGGGATCTACGAGCAGTACTTC	CASSATGTSGIYEQYF
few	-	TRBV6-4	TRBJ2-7	TGTGCCAGCAGCATGCAGGCGGGTTACGAGCAGTACTTC	CASSMQAGYEQYF
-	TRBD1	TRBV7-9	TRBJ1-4	TGTGCCAGCAGCTTAGCCGGGACAGAGCATGAAAAACTGTTTTTT	CASSLAGTEHEKLFF
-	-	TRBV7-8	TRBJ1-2	TGTGCCAGCAGTTGGGACACCGCCTCCTATGGCTACACCTTC	CASSWDTASYGYTF
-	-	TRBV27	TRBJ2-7	TGTGCCAGCAGTTTTGGGTCTGGAGCCACCTACGAGCAGTACTTC	CASSFGSGATYEQYF
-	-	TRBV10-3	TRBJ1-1	TGTGCCACCGTCCGGGAACCGAACACTGAAGCTTTCTTT	CATVREPNTEAFF
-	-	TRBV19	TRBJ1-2	TGTGCCAGTAGTCTCAGGGGCGCAGTTCATGGCTACACCTTC	CASSLRGAVHGYTF
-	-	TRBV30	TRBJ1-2	TGTGCCTGGAGTGTCGGGGGGGCGGGATACTATGGCTACACCTTC	CAWSVGGAGYYGYTF
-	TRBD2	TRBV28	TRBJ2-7	TGTGCCAGCAGTTTCTTGTCCCCGGGACTAGTCTACGAGCAGTACTTC	CASSFLSPGLVYEQYF
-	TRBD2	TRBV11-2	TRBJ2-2	TGTGCCAGCATCACCCTACGACTAGCGGGGCTTTCGAACACCGGGGAGCTGTTTTTT	CASITLRLAGLSNTGELFF
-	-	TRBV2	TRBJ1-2	TGTGCCAGCAGTGACCAGGCTAACTATGGCTACACCTTC	CASSDQANYGYTF
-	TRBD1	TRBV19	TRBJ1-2	TGTGCCAGTAGTATCGGACAGGCGGCTAACTATGGCTACACCTTC	CASSIGQAANYGYTF
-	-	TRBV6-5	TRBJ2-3	TGTGCCAGCATTCCAGCAGGTTCGGATACGCAGTATTTT	CASIPAGSDTQYF
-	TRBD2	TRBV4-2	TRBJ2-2	TGTGCCAGCAGCCAAGAGGTAGCGGGAGGACTAAACACCGGGGAGCTGTTTTTT	CASSQEVAGGLNTGELFF
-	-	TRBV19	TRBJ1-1	TGTGCCAGTAGTATCGGTGTCGGACTGAGCACTGAAGCTTTCTTT	CASSIGVGLSTEAFF
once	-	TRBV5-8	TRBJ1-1	TGTGCCAGCAGCTTGGACCCGGAGACTGAAGCTTTCTTT	CASSLDPETEAFF